A single sample gave rise to the 21 T cell receptor beta chains below, sequenced in a study of Ad26.COV2.S vaccination and SARS-CoV-2 variants. Indicated treatment: about 20 received Ad26.COV2.S at low or high dose, single or two shots; several received placebo; per-sample allocation not given. Day 63 after the first vaccine or placebo injection was the time point for sampling. TCRdb's table, derived via immunoSEQ multiplex PCR, lists solely in-frame clones and lacks some. Of hundreds of thousands of clones listed, roughly 90% are singletons. Source: peripheral blood, taken in a trial of Ad26.COV2.S vaccine versus placebo. These receptor sequences come from a person between 18 and 60 years old who received the Ad26.COV2.S COVID-19 vaccine or a placebo.

The chain couples TRBV5-1 to TRBJ1-3; weak D call: TRBD1 (5 bases). Germline V gives CDR1 SGHRS, CDR2 YFSETQ. V gave up 4 bases and J gave up 9 bases, with 11 bases separating them. The CDR3 consists of 12 residues. The CDR3 DNA reads TGCGCCAGCAGCGGATCTAGGGGCACCATATATTTT. Translated, it gives CASSGSRGTIYF. The complete variable domain, with remaining parts taken from reference TRBV5-1 and TRBJ1-3, reads KAGVTQTPRYLIKTRGQQVTLSCSPISGHRSVSWYQQTPGQGLQFLFEYFSETQRNKGNFPGRFSGRQFSNSRSEMNVSTLELGDSALYLCASSGSRGTIYFGEGSWLTVV.

The V gene is TRBV4-3, the J gene TRBJ2-2; 9 bases match TRBD1. This CDR3 contains 15 residues. Germline loops: CDR1 LGHNA, CDR2 YSLEER. Trimming took 4 bases from V and 3 from J; bases not matched to a gene: 3. CDR3: CASSPGTGYTGELFF. In nucleotides, the CDR3 is TGCGCCAGCAGCCCCGGGACAGGGTACACCGGGGAGCTGTTTTTT.

The chain is built from TRBV29-1 and TRBJ1-3; D is possibly TRBD1 (6 bases). The V gene lost 6 bases and the J gene lost 4 bases, with 10 bases spanning the gap. The CDR3 covers 12 residues. Germline-derived CDR1 and CDR2 are SQVTM and ANQGSEA. CDR3 nucleotide sequence: TGCAGCGTCCAGGGGACCGGAAACACCATATATTTT. Its translation is CSVQGTGNTIYF.

The V gene is TRBV4-1, the J gene TRBJ2-3; 13 nucleotides align to TRBD2. The trim removed 0 bases at V and 3 bases at J, leaving 3 bases unmatched. The CDR3 runs to 17 residues. Germline V gene lookup returns CDR1 MGHRA and CDR2 YSYEKL. CDR3 protein: CASSQEGLAGSTDTQYF. The CDR3 region has the DNA TGCGCCAGCAGCCAAGAGGGACTAGCGGGGAGTACAGATACGCAGTATTTT.

The CDR3 region is CASSPTPRDLETQYF. For the CDR3, the DNA is TGTGCCAGCAGCCCCACTCCCAGGGATCTAGAGACCCAGTACTTC. The genes are TRBV5-5 and TRBJ2-5; D is possibly TRBD1 (5 bases). V lost 4 bases and J 4 bases, leaving 17 bases between the germline ends. This CDR3 is 15 amino acids long. Germline V gene lookup returns CDR1 SGHKS and CDR2 YYEKEE (reference sequence).

This clone was seen more than once but under ten times. This chain links TRBV7-2 with TRBJ1-4; 7 nucleotides align to TRBD1. The germline V gene encodes CDR1 SGHTA and CDR2 FQGNSA. Trimming removed 5 bases from V and 7 bases from J; junction bases left unmatched: 7. This CDR3 has 14 amino acids. The CDR3 DNA reads as TGTGCCAGCAGCCCCGACAGGGCCAGTGAAAAACTGTTTTTT. Residues: CASSPDRASEKLFF.

The chain recombines TRBV19 with TRBJ1-2; tentatively, D is TRBD1 (5 bases). CDR1 LNHDA and CDR2 SQIVND come from the germline V gene (reference sequence). The V end lost 7 bases, the J end lost 3 bases, and 21 bases lay between the germline ends. The CDR3 has 16 residues. The CDR3 loop reads CASNGGPTLTYYGYTF. CDR3 in DNA: TGTGCCAGTAACGGGGGTCCCACCCTTACCTACTATGGCTACACCTTC. The variable domain in full, completed from reference TRBV19 and TRBJ1-2, reads DGGITQSPKYLFRKEGQNVTLSCEQNLNHDAMYWYRQDPGQGLRLIYYSQIVNDFQKGDIAEGYSVSREKKESFPLTVTSAQKNPTAFYLCASNGGPTLTYYGYTFGSGTRLTVV.

Remarks on this clone: Other DNA sequences within the sample encode an identical CDR3. This rearrangement joins TRBV4-3 to TRBJ1-1; 7 bases line up with TRBD1. Germline CDR1 is LGHNA and CDR2 is YSLEER. J was trimmed by 1 base and V by 2 bases; bases with no gene match: 1. CDR3 length: 14 residues. In DNA form, the CDR3 reads TGCGCCAGCAGCCAATACAGGGGGAACACTGAAGCTTTCTTT. Residues: CASSQYRGNTEAFF.

The V and J genes are TRBV13 and TRBJ2-5; 8 positions match TRBD1. The CDR3 is 15 amino acids. The junction had 8 bases not matched to a gene; V was cut back by 5 bases and J by 3 bases. Germline V gene lookup returns CDR1 PRHDT and CDR2 FYEKMQ (reference sequence). The CDR3 DNA is TGTGCCAGCAGCCAGGGACAGGCGCAAAAAGAGACCCAGTACTTC. Translation gives CASSQGQAQKETQYF.

This clone was seen more than once but under ten times. V usage is TRBV3-1 (or the pseudogene TRBV3-2) and J usage is TRBJ1-5; D is possibly TRBD1 (5 bases). Looked up from germline, CDR1 is LGHDT and CDR2 is YNNKEL (reference sequence). V was pared by 0 bases and J by 7 bases, with 13 bases between. This CDR3 contains 15 residues. The CDR3 region has the DNA TGTGCCAGCAGCCAAGAATCGGGGGTCAGGCAGCCCCAGCATTTT. As protein: CASSQESGVRQPQHF.

V and J are TRBV7-9 and TRBJ1-6; 11 nucleotides match TRBD1. The CDR3 spans 15 residues. Unmatched junction bases numbered 4, after V lost 4 bases and J lost 8 bases. Germline V gives CDR1 SEHNR, CDR2 FQNEAQ (reference sequence). The DNA of the CDR3 is TGTGCCAGCAGCTCCGGGACAGGGGGATATTCACCCCTCCACTTT. Amino acid sequence: CASSSGTGGYSPLHF.

This sequence joins TRBV14 and TRBJ2-4; 8 bases line up with TRBD1. V was pared by 4 bases and J by 8 bases, with 7 bases of the junction left unmatched. CDR1 SGHDN and CDR2 FVKESK come from the germline V gene. The CDR3 totals 14 residues. The CDR3 is CASSLLGQGHIQYF. The CDR3 bases are TGTGCCAGCAGCCTCCTCGGACAGGGACACATTCAGTACTTC.

CDR3 DNA: TGTGCCAGCAGCTTGCAACAGGGGTTCACAGATACGCAGTATTTT. Amino acids: CASSLQQGFTDTQYF. This sequence joins TRBV7-9 and TRBJ2-3, with 7 bases identical to TRBD1. The J segment lost 2 bases and the V segment lost 3 bases, leaving 5 bases of the junction unmatched. Germline V gives CDR1 SEHNR, CDR2 FQNEAQ (reference sequence). The CDR3 covers 15 residues.

The J gene is TRBJ1-5, the V gene TRBV5-6; 10 bases align to TRBD1. J gave up 4 bases and V 3 bases, and 7 bases lay outside the gene matches. The CDR3 covers 16 residues. CDR1 and CDR2 from the germline V gene are SGHDT and YYEEEE. CDR3 residues: CASSYRQGAINQPQHF. In nucleotides, the CDR3 is TGTGCCAGCAGCTACAGACAGGGGGCTATTAATCAGCCCCAGCATTTT.

The chain recombines TRBV27 with TRBJ2-3; D remains ambiguous. Trimming removed 0 bases at V and 1 base at J, with 17 bases between. The CDR3 runs to 18 residues. CDR1 and CDR2 (germline): MNHEY, SMNVEV (reference sequence). CDR3 residues: CASSLSQVGRNRTDTQYF. The CDR3 bases are TGTGCCAGCAGTTTATCTCAGGTCGGGCGGAATCGCACAGATACGCAGTATTTT.

This chain links TRBV24-1 with TRBJ2-5, with D tentatively TRBD1 (6 bases). The V end lost 2 bases, the J end lost 5 bases, and 17 bases lay between the germline ends. From germline, CDR1 is KGHDR and CDR2 SFDVKD. The CDR3 covers 16 residues. The CDR3 bases are TGTGCCACCAGTGATTCGGGACAAACCCTCGCCGAGACCCAGTACTTC. Protein sequence: CATSDSGQTLAETQYF.

The chain links TRBV30 to TRBJ2-7, with 7 bases matching TRBD2. The V gene's germline CDR1 is GTSNPN and CDR2 SVGIG (reference sequence). The CDR3 totals 16 residues. J lost 5 bases, V lost 3 bases, and 16 bases had no gene match. CDR3 loop: CAWSGGWREKPHEQYF. In DNA, the CDR3 is TGTGCCTGGAGCGGAGGATGGCGGGAGAAGCCCCACGAGCAGTACTTC.

The chain uses TRBV7-9 and TRBJ1-2, with TRBD1 as a possible D gene (6 bases). V shed 0 bases and J shed 5 bases, with 19 bases lying between them. The CDR3 is 17 amino acids. From germline, CDR1 is SEHNR and CDR2 FQNEAQ (reference sequence). Here the CDR3 reads CASSLAGTSSRGYGYTF. The CDR3 DNA reads as TGTGCCAGCAGCTTAGCGGGGACATCCTCAAGGGGTTATGGCTACACCTTC.

This chain connects TRBV7-2 to TRBJ1-2; no definite D call. CDR3 length: 12 amino acids. From germline, CDR1 is SGHTA and CDR2 FQGNSA. V was cut by 3 bases and J by 4 bases, with 6 bases left in between. For the CDR3, the DNA is TGTGCCAGCAGCTTGTACGCCTATGGCTACACCTTC. Its protein is CASSLYAYGYTF.

The rearrangement uses TRBV7-9 and TRBJ1-1, with 8 bases fitting TRBD1. The CDR3 is 16 residues long. CDR1 SEHNR and CDR2 FQNEAQ come from the germline V gene (reference sequence). J was trimmed by 1 base and V by 5 bases; bases with no gene match: 9. CDR3 sequence: CASSPVGQGPNTEAFF. The CDR3 DNA is TGTGCCAGCAGCCCCGTCGGACAGGGTCCGAACACTGAAGCTTTCTTT. The whole variable domain, filled in from reference TRBV7-9 and TRBJ1-1, reads DTGVSQNPRHKITKRGQNVTFRCDPISEHNRLYWYRQTLGQGPEFLTYFQNEAQLEKSRLLSDRFSAERPKGSFSTLEIQRTEQGDSAMYLCASSPVGQGPNTEAFFGQGTRLTVV.

The sample holds one count of this clone. V and J are TRBV7-2 and TRBJ1-6, with a possible D match to TRBD1 (5 bases). V lost 5 bases and J 0 bases, leaving 11 bases between the germline ends. The CDR3 sequence is 16 residues long. The germline gives CDR1 SGHTA, CDR2 FQGNSA. CDR3: CASSGQGNSYNSPLHF. DNA of the CDR3: TGTGCCAGCAGCGGCCAGGGCAACTCCTATAATTCACCCCTCCACTTT.